Below, 31 T cell receptor beta chains from the same sample are listed, as sequenced in a study of T cells in Graves' hyperthyroidism and ophthalmopathy. The investigators amplified TCR beta CDR3 regions from RNA transcripts. In the first-round RT-PCR of the TCR CDR3, the HTBI primer set was used. TCRdb analysed the multiplex PCR reads with MiXCR anew, one entry per CDR3 protein. The table has 270,000 or so distinct CDR3 sequences, around 15% seen once. Sample: blood. These receptors originate from a woman aged 45-65 years with Graves' hyperthyroidism that later progressed to Graves' ophthalmopathy.

This clonotype showed up many times. The chain is built from TRBV18 and TRBJ1-2; the match to TRBD1 covers 7 bases. Germline assignment: CDR1 KGHSH and CDR2 LQKENI. The CDR3 sequence is 16 residues long. Unmatched junction bases numbered 8, after V lost 4 bases and J lost 0 bases. The CDR3 is CASSQNRQGTNYGYTF. CDR3 nucleotides: TGTGCCAGCTCACAGAACCGACAGGGTACTAACTATGGCTACACCTTC.

This clonotype has a count of ten or more. The chain combines TRBV18 with TRBJ1-3; D not resolved. Germline V gene sequence: CDR1 KGHSH, CDR2 LQKENI. There are 15 residues in the CDR3. The V and J ends lost 2 bases and 0 bases respectively, with 8 bases between them. The CDR3 coding sequence is TGTGCCAGCTCACCAGGGGTGACCTCTGGAAACACCATATATTTT. Residues: CASSPGVTSGNTIYF.

This clonotype was seen repeatedly, ten times or more. The chain has TRBV20-1 and TRBJ1-5, with 7 bases lining up with TRBD1. CDR1 is DFQATT, CDR2 SNEGSKA, per germline (reference sequence). The trim removed 2 bases at V and 2 bases at J, leaving 3 bases unmatched. The CDR3 sequence is 14 residues long. In DNA, the CDR3 is TGCAGTGCTAGACCTACAGGGGGCAATCAGCCCCAGCATTTT. It is translated as CSARPTGGNQPQHF.

This sequence joins TRBV7-9 and TRBJ2-7; 11 bases are a match to TRBD1. The CDR3 contains 16 residues. The germline CDR1 and CDR2 sequences are SEHNR and FQNEAQ (reference sequence). J was trimmed by 5 bases and V by 2 bases; bases with no gene match: 8. The CDR3 DNA follows: TGTGCCAGCAGCTTAACGGGACAGGGGGTTGAAGACGAGCAGTACTTC. Amino acids: CASSLTGQGVEDEQYF.

The chain employs TRBV28 and TRBJ2-2; 10 bases match TRBD2. This CDR3 has 18 amino acids. From germline, CDR1 is MDHEN and CDR2 SYDVKM. J gave up 6 bases and V 3 bases, and 13 bases lay outside the gene matches. The CDR3 spells CASSLTSGSHSTSGELFF. As DNA, the CDR3 is TGTGCCAGCAGTTTGACTAGCGGGTCACATAGTACCTCCGGGGAGCTGTTTTTT.

This clonotype was counted many times. V and J are TRBV6-1 and TRBJ1-2; 10 nucleotides match TRBD1. Germline V gene data show CDR1 as MNHNS and CDR2 as SASEGT. The CDR3 consists of 13 residues. V was clipped by 10 bases and J by 8 bases; unmatched bases: 10. CDR3 sequence: CATYHGDRGGYTF. The CDR3, as DNA: TGTGCCACCTACCACGGGGACAGGGGAGGCTACACCTTC.

The CDR3, as DNA: TGCAGTGCTAGGGCGAACACCGGGGAGCTGTTTTTT. Its protein is CSARANTGELFF. The genes are TRBV20-1 and TRBJ2-2, with no clear D. Trimming pared 3 bases from V and 0 bases from J, leaving 2 bases between. In germline, CDR1 is DFQATT, CDR2 SNEGSKA (reference sequence). The CDR3 extends over 12 amino acids.

This clonotype was seen ten or more times. The chain employs TRBV30 and TRBJ2-1; 10 bases line up with TRBD2. The length of the CDR3 is 15 residues. J was trimmed by 3 bases and V by 3 bases; bases with no gene match: 5. Germline V CDR1 and CDR2: GTSNPN, SVGIG (reference sequence). The chain's CDR3 is CAWSKGLAIYNEQFF. CDR3 nucleotides: TGTGCCTGGAGCAAGGGACTAGCGATCTACAATGAGCAGTTCTTC.

This clonotype was picked up many times. The rearrangement links TRBV28 to TRBJ2-3; 9 nucleotides agree with TRBD1. Germline assignment: CDR1 MDHEN and CDR2 SYDVKM. The ends lost 3 bases at V and 4 bases at J; junction bases unmatched: 5. The CDR3 sequence is 15 residues long. The CDR3 DNA reads as TGTGCCAGCAGTTTTGGGACAGGGTTCGCAGATACGCAGTATTTT. Its protein is CASSFGTGFADTQYF.

This clonotype has a count of ten or more. The chain recombines TRBV30 with TRBJ1-4, with TRBD1 as a possible D gene (6 bases). The CDR3 runs to 14 residues. Trimming took off 0 bases at V and 5 bases at J, with 10 bases between the two ends. From germline, CDR1 is GTSNPN and CDR2 SVGIG (reference sequence). CDR3 DNA: TGTGCCTGGAGTGTAGGGGGAAACAATGAAAAACTGTTTTTT. Its translation is CAWSVGGNNEKLFF.

The chain has TRBV6-5 and TRBJ2-3; D is undetermined. CDR1 is MNHEY, CDR2 SVGAGI, per germline. V was shortened by 2 bases and J by 0 bases, with 3 bases between the two germline ends. The CDR3 totals 13 residues. For the CDR3, the DNA is TGTGCCAGCAGTTACGGGAGCACAGATACGCAGTATTTT. The encoded protein is CASSYGSTDTQYF.

Ten or more counts support this clonotype. The V and J genes are TRBV3-1 and TRBJ2-5, with 13 positions matching TRBD2. This CDR3 region has 16 residues. Germline V gene data show CDR1 as LGHDT and CDR2 as YNNKEL (reference sequence). Trimming at V came to 4 bases and at J to 5 bases, leaving 7 bases not matched to a gene. The CDR3 DNA sequence: TGTGCCAGCAGCCTCGGACTAGCGGGAGCGGTGGAGACCCAGTACTTC. Translation gives CASSLGLAGAVETQYF.

This clonotype came up a few times. The chain couples TRBV20-1 to TRBJ2-1; TRBD2 agrees at 8 bases. V dropped 5 bases and J dropped 6; count of bases not matched to a gene: 9. CDR3 length: 14 amino acids. CDR1 and CDR2 from the germline V gene are DFQATT and SNEGSKA (reference sequence). CDR3 bases: TGCAGTGCTCGTGGGACTAGTAACGGCAATGAGCAGTTCTTC. It translates to CSARGTSNGNEQFF.

This clonotype was recorded many times. V gene TRBV20-1 combines with J gene TRBJ2-3; 12 nucleotides align to TRBD2. Germline assignment: CDR1 DFQATT and CDR2 SNEGSKA (reference sequence). This CDR3 comprises 17 residues. The trim removed 2 bases at V and 2 bases at J, leaving 8 bases unmatched. The CDR3 is CSARIPGLAGNTDTQYF. The CDR3 DNA reads TGCAGTGCTAGAATCCCGGGACTAGCGGGCAACACAGATACGCAGTATTTT.

The chain recombines TRBV20-1 with TRBJ2-3, with TRBD2 matching over 8 bases. This CDR3 has 13 residues. With V trimmed by 3 bases and J by 8 bases, 7 bases remained unmatched. Germline V lookup: CDR1 DFQATT, CDR2 SNEGSKA (reference sequence). The DNA of the CDR3 is TGCAGTGCTAGGTTCGCGGCGGGGGGTACGCAGTATTTT. Its translation: CSARFAAGGTQYF.

This clonotype occurred a few times. V and J are TRBV5-1 and TRBJ1-6, with 10 bases fitting TRBD1. The J segment lost 10 bases and the V segment lost 5 bases, leaving 6 bases of the junction unmatched. The CDR3 is 14 residues long. CDR1 SGHRS and CDR2 YFSETQ come from the germline V gene. The CDR3 DNA follows: TGCGCCAGCAGACGGACAGGGGGTAAATCACCCCTCCACTTT. Translation: CASRRTGGKSPLHF.

The chain employs TRBV27 and TRBJ2-3; 8 bases match TRBD1. Germline CDR1 is MNHEY and CDR2 is SMNVEV (reference sequence). After removal of 5 bases from V and 2 bases from J, the junction contained 9 bases not matched to a gene. CDR3 length: 16 amino acids. CDR3 region: CASSDEDRVLTDTQYF. CDR3 nucleotides: TGTGCCAGCAGTGATGAGGACAGGGTACTCACAGATACGCAGTATTTT.

This clonotype appeared many times. The rearrangement uses TRBV28 and TRBJ1-3; D unresolved. This CDR3 is built from 16 residues. Germline V lookup: CDR1 MDHEN, CDR2 SYDVKM. V lost 8 bases and J lost 0, with 17 bases in between. The CDR3 spells CASLPRGATSGNTIYF. The CDR3 nucleotides are TGTGCCAGCCTACCGCGCGGCGCGACCTCTGGAAACACCATATATTTT.

At least ten counts were recorded for this clonotype. This sequence joins TRBV28 and TRBJ1-2, with D uncertain. The CDR3 covers 18 residues. The germline V and J ends were trimmed by 5 bases and 3 bases, with 25 bases remaining between them. Per the germline V gene, CDR1 is MDHEN and CDR2 is SYDVKM. CDR3 loop: CASSSDSRAPSRDYGYTF. Here the CDR3 DNA reads TGTGCCAGCAGTAGCGATTCGCGGGCTCCCTCTCGCGACTATGGCTACACCTTC.

The chain couples TRBV4-1 to TRBJ1-1, with 7 bases fitting TRBD1. The CDR3 sequence is 14 residues long. Germline CDR1 is MGHRA and CDR2 is YSYEKL. Trimming removed 3 bases from V and 7 bases from J; junction bases left unmatched: 8. The CDR3 sequence: CASSQVPGQFEAFF. CDR3 nucleotides: TGCGCCAGCAGCCAGGTTCCGGGACAGTTTGAAGCTTTCTTT.

This clonotype turned up a few times. J is TRBJ1-2 and V is TRBV18; a weak D match, TRBD1 (5 bases). Trimming took 2 bases from V and 7 from J, leaving 17 bases between them. The CDR3 extends over 15 amino acids. Germline CDR1 and CDR2: KGHSH and LQKENI. DNA for the CDR3: TGTGCCAGCTCACCAGAACAAGGGGTGAGGAGTGGCTACACCTTC. This codes for CASSPEQGVRSGYTF.

This clonotype was detected many times. J is TRBJ2-1 and V is TRBV27; D is ambiguous. This CDR3 contains 15 residues. V was pared by 6 bases and J by 0 bases, with 12 bases between. Germline V gene lookup returns CDR1 MNHEY and CDR2 SMNVEV (reference sequence). This CDR3 is CASRPTLSSYNEQFF. DNA for the CDR3: TGTGCCAGCAGGCCGACGTTGAGCTCCTACAATGAGCAGTTCTTC.

At least ten counts were recorded for this clonotype. The chain uses TRBV5-6 and TRBJ1-5; no clear D gene. The CDR3 is made up of 14 amino acids. The V end lost 3 bases, the J end lost 4 bases, and 11 bases lay between the germline ends. Germline CDR1 SGHDT, CDR2 YYEEEE. The CDR3 DNA follows: TGTGCCAGCAGCTCCGACCCTGGGAATCAGCCCCAGCATTTT. This sequence encodes CASSSDPGNQPQHF.

This clonotype was counted a few times. The chain is built from TRBV5-1 and TRBJ1-4, with D possibly TRBD1 on 5 matching bases. V was cut by 5 bases and J by 8 bases, with 13 bases left in between. This CDR3 is 13 amino acids long. Looked up from germline, CDR1 is SGHRS and CDR2 is YFSETQ. CDR3 residues: CASREAGSEKLFF. The CDR3 DNA reads TGCGCCAGCAGGGAAGCAGGGTCGGAAAAACTGTTTTTT.

In its sample, this clonotype was seen many times. This chain connects TRBV27 to TRBJ1-3; D is uncertain. In germline, CDR1 is MNHEY, CDR2 SMNVEV (reference sequence). V gave up 3 bases and J gave up 0 bases, with 6 bases separating them. There are 14 residues in the CDR3. CDR3 region: CASSFAASGNTIYF. The CDR3 bases are TGTGCCAGCAGTTTCGCAGCCTCTGGAAACACCATATATTTT.

In this sample, this clonotype turned up many times. The chain employs TRBV2 and TRBJ2-1; TRBD2 aligns across 8 bases. Per the germline V gene, CDR1 is SNHLY and CDR2 is FYNNEI. CDR3 length: 15 residues. V dropped 5 bases and J dropped 3; count of bases not matched to a gene: 6. The CDR3 loop reads CASSYFSGDYNEQFF. The CDR3 region has the DNA TGTGCCAGCAGTTATTTTAGCGGGGACTACAATGAGCAGTTCTTC.

This clonotype was seen many times. The DNA for the CDR3 is TGTGCCTGGAGTGGGGGACAGGGGGAAGATACGCAGTATTTT. As protein: CAWSGGQGEDTQYF. V usage is TRBV30 and J usage is TRBJ2-3, with TRBD1 matching over 11 bases. CDR1 is GTSNPN, CDR2 SVGIG, per germline (reference sequence). Trimming cost V 1 base and J 5 bases; bases outside gene matches: 2. The CDR3 extends over 14 amino acids.

Details on this clonotype: A much larger clone differs by one base, so this may be a read error. V usage is TRBV30 and J usage is TRBJ1-3; D gene uncertain. The V end was cut by 0 bases, the J end by 2 bases, with 11 bases between. The CDR3 loop spans 15 amino acids. Germline values: CDR1 GTSNPN, CDR2 SVGIG (reference sequence). CDR3 loop: CAWSVLRSPGNTIYF. CDR3 nucleotide sequence: TGTGCCTGGAGTGTACTCAGAAGCCCTGGAAACACCATATATTTT.

The V and J genes are TRBV30 and TRBJ1-1; D ambiguous. The germline V and J ends were trimmed by 3 bases and 1 base, with 6 bases remaining between them. Germline CDR1 GTSNPN, CDR2 SVGIG (reference sequence). This CDR3 has 12 amino acids. The CDR3 region is CAWSQENTEAFF. In nucleotides, the CDR3 is TGTGCCTGGAGCCAGGAGAACACTGAAGCTTTCTTT.

This clonotype was recorded at least ten times. The chain joins TRBV19 to TRBJ1-2; D gene unclear. From germline, CDR1 is LNHDA and CDR2 SQIVND (reference sequence). Trimming removed 6 bases at V and 6 bases at J, with 8 bases between. This CDR3 is built from 11 residues. DNA of the CDR3: TGTGCCAGTAGCACAGTGAATGGCTACACCTTC. Protein: CASSTVNGYTF.

This clonotype was seen a handful of times. The chain recombines TRBV2 with TRBJ1-3; no firm D call. CDR3 length: 13 amino acids. CDR1 is SNHLY, CDR2 FYNNEI, per germline. Between the trimmed V and J ends, which lost 10 bases and 4 bases, there was a span of 14 bases. CDR3 residues: CAIKWAYGNTIYF. The CDR3, as DNA: TGTGCCATCAAATGGGCCTACGGAAACACCATATATTTT. Filled out from reference TRBV2 and TRBJ1-3, the complete variable domain reads EPEVTQTPSHQVTQMGQEVILRCVPISNHLYFYWYRQILGQKVEFLVSFYNNEISEKSEIFDDQFSVERPDGSNFTLKIRSTKLEDSAMYFCAIKWAYGNTIYFGEGSWLTVV.